Each of the 17 T cell receptor beta chains below was sequenced from the same sample in a study of T-cell memory formation after mild COVID-19. Each CDR3 protein gets one entry after TCRdb re-called the 5' RACE reads with MiXCR. Counted here are some 120,000 distinct CDR3 sequences, about 17% occurring once; the ten biggest clones make up roughly 5.3%. Sequenced: PBMCs or a T cell subset sorted from them (not recorded which). The receptors were sampled from a young man who had mild COVID-19 (a few samples of this study predate the infection). Cell type and time point are not known.

V and J are TRBV5-1 and TRBJ2-4; possible D gene TRBD2, 5 bases. Germline V CDR1 and CDR2: SGHRS, YFSETQ. V lost 5 bases and J lost 9, with 15 bases in between. The CDR3 spans 13 residues. For the CDR3, the DNA is TGCGCCAGCAGAAGTGGGTCCGGGGTCATTCAGTACTTC. Protein product: CASRSGSGVIQYF.

Concerning this clonotype: This may be a read error, as it is one base from a much larger clone. The V and J genes are TRBV4-1 and TRBJ2-1; D is undetermined. Looked up from germline, CDR1 is MGHRA and CDR2 is YSYEKL. The CDR3 spans 15 residues. CDR3 coding DNA: TGCACCAGCAGCCAAGGGTCGCCGGGCTTCAATGAGCAGTTCTTC. Its protein product is CTSSQGSPGFNEQFF.

This clonotype appeared a few times. This chain joins TRBV4-3 and TRBJ2-3; possibly TRBD2 for D (6 bases). The V end was cut by 4 bases, the J end by 3 bases, with 17 bases between. The germline CDR1 and CDR2 sequences are LGHNA and YSLEER. CDR3 size: 16 residues. CDR3 loop: CASSPSRGSDTDTQYF. CDR3 nucleotide sequence: TGCGCCAGCAGCCCCTCTCGGGGGAGCGATACAGATACGCAGTATTTT.

The chain couples TRBV6-5 to TRBJ1-3; D ambiguous. Deletions cut 5 bases from V and 2 bases from J, with 13 bases between. CDR3 length: 15 residues. Germline assignment: CDR1 MNHEY and CDR2 SVGAGI. CDR3 sequence: CASSSPGRTGNTIYF. The CDR3 nucleotides read TGTGCCAGCAGTAGCCCGGGTAGGACTGGAAACACCATATATTTT.

The J gene is TRBJ2-7, the V gene TRBV4-3; 8 bases align to TRBD1. The CDR3 consists of 15 residues. Germline V gene sequence: CDR1 LGHNA, CDR2 YSLEER. The V segment lost 5 bases and the J segment 2 bases; nucleotides outside the gene matches: 8. The CDR3 here is CASSEGLGQAYEQYF. DNA for the CDR3: TGCGCCAGCAGCGAAGGGTTGGGACAGGCCTACGAGCAGTACTTC.

This chain connects TRBV9 to TRBJ2-2; TRBD2 matches 9 bases. V shed 0 bases, J shed 3 bases, and the junction held 3 bases outside the gene matches. Germline CDR1 is SGDLS and CDR2 is YYNGEE. The CDR3 runs to 16 residues. Here the CDR3 DNA reads TGTGCCAGCAGCGTAGGCAGCGGGGGGCACACCGGGGAGCTGTTTTTT. It specifies CASSVGSGGHTGELFF.

The V call is TRBV29-1, the J call TRBJ2-3; D gene ambiguous. Germline V gives CDR1 SQVTM, CDR2 ANQGSEA. CDR3 length: 13 amino acids. V was trimmed by 5 bases and J by 6 bases, leaving 15 bases between them. The CDR3 nucleotides read TGCAGCGTTTCGTTCCGTCCTGGGGATACGCAGTATTTT. Encoded protein: CSVSFRPGDTQYF.

There are a few counts of this clonotype. V usage is TRBV6-2 or TRBV6-3 and J usage is TRBJ2-1; a possible D gene is TRBD2 (7 bases). CDR3 length equals 16 residues. Germline CDR1 reads MNHEY; CDR2 reads SVGEGT. Trimming pared 4 bases from V and 7 bases from J, leaving 20 bases between. In DNA form, the CDR3 reads TGTGCCAGCAGTTCCCTCGGGCGGGGGCCGAGGAATGAGCAGTTCTTC. This translates into CASSSLGRGPRNEQFF.

This clonotype was counted a few times. This sequence joins TRBV12-3 or TRBV12-4 and TRBJ1-1; 8 bases fit TRBD1. The CDR3 has 12 amino acids. Trimming cost V 8 bases and J 3 bases; bases outside gene matches: 2. The CDR3 DNA reads as TGTGCCAGCGCAGGGGGCTACACTGAAGCTTTCTTT. This codes for CASAGGYTEAFF.

The chain has TRBV7-9 and TRBJ1-4; D unclear. Germline values: CDR1 SEHNR, CDR2 FQNEAQ (reference sequence). The CDR3 sequence is 14 residues long. Trimming cost V 5 bases and J 6 bases, with 13 bases left between them. The CDR3 loop is CASSPPRDYEKLFF. The CDR3, as DNA: TGTGCCAGCAGCCCCCCCCGGGATTATGAAAAACTGTTTTTT.

The V call is TRBV5-1, the J call TRBJ2-1; 15 nucleotides match TRBD2. This CDR3 is built from 15 residues. V lost 3 bases to trimming and J lost 7 bases; unmatched junction nucleotides: 2. Germline values: CDR1 SGHRS, CDR2 YFSETQ. The CDR3 sequence is CASSWTSGGANEQFF. The CDR3 DNA follows: TGCGCCAGCAGCTGGACTAGCGGGGGGGCTAATGAGCAGTTCTTC. Full variable domain (rest looked up from reference TRBV5-1 and TRBJ2-1): KAGVTQTPRYLIKTRGQQVTLSCSPISGHRSVSWYQQTPGQGLQFLFEYFSETQRNKGNFPGRFSGRQFSNSRSEMNVSTLELGDSALYLCASSWTSGGANEQFFGPGTRLTVL.

This clonotype was counted many times. The chain employs TRBV5-1 and TRBJ1-4; D gene unclear. V shed 4 bases and J shed 5 bases, with 15 bases lying between them. The CDR3 covers 15 residues. Germline-derived CDR1 and CDR2 are SGHRS and YFSETQ. This CDR3 is CASSPTGSGNEKLFF. The CDR3 region has the DNA TGCGCCAGCAGCCCCACCGGCTCGGGGAATGAAAAACTGTTTTTT.

V and J are TRBV7-9 and TRBJ2-3, with 7 bases that match TRBD2. The CDR3 totals 16 residues. The V gene's germline CDR1 is SEHNR and CDR2 FQNEAQ (reference sequence). The J segment lost 2 bases and the V segment lost 1 base, leaving 6 bases of the junction unmatched. The CDR3 DNA reads TGTGCCAGCAGCTTAGACGGAGCGGGGATCACAGATACGCAGTATTTT. Its translation: CASSLDGAGITDTQYF.

This clonotype was seen a single time. This rearrangement joins TRBV7-9 to TRBJ2-5; 7 positions agree with TRBD2. V shed 3 bases, J shed 5 bases, and the junction held 6 bases outside the gene matches. The V gene's germline CDR1 is SEHNR and CDR2 FQNEAQ (reference sequence). This CDR3 spans 14 amino acids. In DNA, the CDR3 is TGTGCCAGCAGCTTCTCGAGCGGGGTTGAGACCCAGTACTTC. The encoded protein is CASSFSSGVETQYF.

The gene calls are TRBV7-2 and TRBJ2-7; TRBD1 might be the D (5 bases). Trimming stripped 5 bases from V and 7 bases from J, with 18 bases between. This CDR3 comprises 14 residues. Germline lookup yields CDR1 SGHTA and CDR2 FQGNSA. The CDR3 coding sequence is TGTGCCAGCAGCAAAGGACCAGGGATGGGGGAGCAGTACGTC. Translated: CASSKGPGMGEQYV.

This clonotype has a count of ten or more. The rearrangement uses TRBV4-1 and TRBJ2-7, with 10 bases aligning to TRBD1. The CDR3 sequence is 14 residues long. Germline assignment: CDR1 MGHRA and CDR2 YSYEKL. V was clipped by 4 bases and J by 5 bases; unmatched bases: 5. The CDR3 coding sequence is TGCGCCAGCAGCCTCTTGGGACAGGGGAACGAGCAGTACTTC. The encoded protein is CASSLLGQGNEQYF.

In its sample, this clonotype was seen many times. J is TRBJ2-4 and V is TRBV5-1; D not resolved. The CDR3 length is 16 residues. The V gene's germline CDR1 is SGHRS and CDR2 YFSETQ. Trimming left V 0 bases short and J 0 bases short, with 10 bases between. CDR3 DNA: TGCGCCAGCAGCTTGGGAAATGACGTAGCCAAAAACATTCAGTACTTC. Its translation is CASSLGNDVAKNIQYF.